This T cell receptor (beta chain) appears in the sequencing data of a study of beta chain features in type 1 diabetes. Findings of the study overall: A moderate, significant TCRB CDR3 shortening appeared in type 1 diabetes across four CD4+ subsets. Patients' naive, central memory and Treg TCRB repertoires seemed closer to one another than those of healthy donors.

Notes on this clone: Its matching antigen is unknown.

Germline V CDR1 and CDR2: SGDLS, YYNGEE. The CDR3 has 19 amino acids. The ends lost 1 base at V and 4 bases at J; junction bases unmatched: 12. Investigators reverse transcribed all isolated RNA, so they sequenced expressed TCRB transcripts. Regulatory, naive and central memory T cell samples averaged approximately 3.8 million reads. Generated by immunoSEQ multiplex PCR, the TCRdb table keeps only in-frame clones and is missing some. The sample has 450,000 to 550,000 clones; approximately 31% are singletons. One heparinised draw, averaging about 110 mL, was taken per donor. Sequencing was done on a sample of naive CD4+ T cells from blood. The chain carries TRBV9 and TRBJ2-1, with 12 bases lining up with TRBD1. This clonotype originated in a young man in good health. CDR3 protein: CASSVRGTGGYISYNEQFF. The CDR3 nucleotides read TGTGCCAGCAGCGTAAGAGGGACAGGGGGCTATATCTCTTACAATGAGCAGTTCTTC.